This T cell receptor beta chain was profiled in a study of cytomegalovirus exposure and HLA in healthy donors. General study points: Several of the most significant clusters appeared, in a later analysis, to be linked to common viral pathogens. There were three CMV-associated chains whose specificity for CMV antigens was confirmed in vitro. Later analysis associated a missense DCLRE1C variant with TCR beta V- and J-gene trimming.

Turning to this clone: Its antigen is still unknown.

Germline values: CDR1 GTSNPN, CDR2 SVGIG (reference sequence). V dropped 4 bases and J dropped 0 bases, with 22 bases sitting between them. CDR3 length equals 18 residues. Vbeta (60) and Jbeta (13) primers were used in the PCR. Measured with immunoSEQ multiplex PCR; TCRdb has only the in-frame clones, and not every one. This table has 150,000 to 200,000 clones, over 60% appearing once. Source material: PBMCs. The receptor comes from a woman aged 25 to 39 in good health and CMV-seronegative. V usage is TRBV30 and J usage is TRBJ1-3, with a possible D match to TRBD1 (5 bases). In nucleotides, the CDR3 is TGTGCCTGGATAGGAGGGGTCGACGTTTACTACTCTGGAAACACCATATATTTT. Its translation: CAWIGGVDVYYSGNTIYF.